This entry describes one T cell receptor beta chain. Data came from immunoSEQ multiplex PCR; TCRdb stores just in-frame clones and leaves some out. The table records fewer than 400,000 clones, roughly nine tenths of them present only once. The data belong to a study of blood T cell repertoires in COVID-19. The wider study: The United States, Italy and Spain supplied acute and convalescent COVID-19 samples. In each case, the material was cDNA or gDNA derived from T cells, B-cell-depleted T cells, or PBMCs.

This receptor was identified in a woman younger than 45 with COVID-19, enrolled during active disease. Specimen: peripheral blood.

DNA of the CDR3: TGTGCCAGCAGCCGCAGGACAGGGGGCTTCGAAGAGACCCAGTACTTC. Amino acids: CASSRRTGGFEETQYF. The J gene is TRBJ2-5, the V gene TRBV3-1 (or the pseudogene TRBV3-2); TRBD1 matches at 11 bases. The CDR3 length is 16 residues. Germline V lookup: CDR1 LGHDT, CDR2 YNNKEL (reference sequence). The V segment lost 4 bases and the J segment 3 bases; nucleotides outside the gene matches: 7.